The subject of this entry is one TCR beta chain. Germline CDR1 reads LGHNA; CDR2 reads YNFKEQ. Trimming removed 1 base from V and 4 bases from J; junction bases left unmatched: 9. The CDR3 spans 16 residues. The data were taken from a study of blood T cell repertoires in COVID-19. The table came from immunoSEQ multiplex PCR; TCRdb's copy has only in-frame clones and leaves some out. The top ten clones hold 15% to 20% of a sample with about 69,000 clones, over 70% of them seen once. The specimen was peripheral blood. This receptor was obtained from a man in his sixties with acute or convalescent COVID-19. The rearrangement uses TRBV4-2 and TRBJ1-1, with TRBD1 identical over 7 bases. In DNA, the CDR3 is TGTGCCAGCAGCCAAGGTCGACGACAGGGTTCCACTGAAGCTTTCTTT. Translated, it gives CASSQGRRQGSTEAFF.